The T cell receptor beta chain under discussion was sequenced for a study of T cell responses to AZD1222 COVID-19 vaccine. TCRdb's copy holds only in-frame clones and misses some; the assay was immunoSEQ multiplex PCR. The sample contains about 150,000 clones, approximately 90% of which appear only once. Both about-4-week and about-12-week second-dose recipients were combined. A note on this clone: The target antigen is unknown. Other nucleotide sequences from this sample produce the same CDR3.

Study-wide points: Regions left unmutated in variants are reportedly the target of nearly half of spike-specific TCRs.

Sequencing used peripheral blood, obtained 28 days after the second AZD1222 dose. This receptor was obtained from an adult who received the AZD1222 COVID-19 vaccine.

The CDR3 region is CASSLGRSYEQYF. CDR3 DNA: TGTGCCAGCAGCTTAGGCCGCTCCTACGAGCAGTACTTC. The V and J genes are TRBV7-8 and TRBJ2-7; the D is unclear. CDR1 is SGHVS, CDR2 FQNEAQ, per germline. V lost 1 base and J 0 bases, leaving 4 bases between the germline ends. The CDR3 spans 13 residues.